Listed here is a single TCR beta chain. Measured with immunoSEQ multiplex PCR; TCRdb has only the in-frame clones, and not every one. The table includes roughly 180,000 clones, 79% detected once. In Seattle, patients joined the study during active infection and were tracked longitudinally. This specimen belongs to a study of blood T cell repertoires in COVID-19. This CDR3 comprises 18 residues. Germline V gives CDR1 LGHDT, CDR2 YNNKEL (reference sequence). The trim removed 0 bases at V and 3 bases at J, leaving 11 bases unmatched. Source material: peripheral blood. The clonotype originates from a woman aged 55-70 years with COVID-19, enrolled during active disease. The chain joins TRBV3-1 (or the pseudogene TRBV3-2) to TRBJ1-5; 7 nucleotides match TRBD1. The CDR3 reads CASSQDPMTGSVNQPQHF. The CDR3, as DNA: TGTGCCAGCAGCCAAGACCCTATGACAGGGTCGGTCAATCAGCCCCAGCATTTT.